This T cell receptor (beta chain) appears in the sequencing data of a study of radiotherapy plus CTLA-4 blockade in lung cancer. Study in general: Objective response rate was 15% to 20%; disease control rate, less than 40%. General observations from the study: Peripheral blood showed expansion of tumor-derived TCR clones after radiotherapy and ipilimumab. Among reported predictors of response, early blood T cell clone dynamics with interferon-beta performed best.

The J segment lost 5 bases and the V segment lost 4 bases, leaving 6 bases of the junction unmatched. The CDR3 runs 14 residues. Germline V lookup: CDR1 MNHEY, CDR2 SVGAGI. It was focal radiation plus CTLA-4 blockade with ipilimumab that patients with chemo-refractory metastatic non-small-cell lung cancer received. Notes on this clone: Antigen: not known.

Measured with immunoSEQ multiplex PCR; TCRdb has only the in-frame clones, and not every one. The table shows roughly 55,000 clones, with approximately 70% occurring only once. The rearrangement links TRBV6-5 to TRBJ1-1; TRBD1 aligns across 8 bases. The sequence was collected from a human donor with non-small cell lung cancer whose response to radiotherapy plus ipilimumab could not be evaluated. Sequenced here: peripheral blood, sampled from a patient treated with radiotherapy plus ipilimumab. The CDR3 sequence: CASSFTGGRTEAFF. CDR3 sequence (DNA): TGTGCCAGCAGTTTTACAGGGGGGAGAACTGAAGCTTTCTTT.